A single sample gave rise to the 11 T cell receptor beta chains below, sequenced in a study of identical twins. TCRdb redid the calling of the 5' RACE reads with MiXCR, one entry per CDR3 protein. The sample contains roughly 470,000 distinct CDR3 sequences, 14% of which appear only once. The sample was also reused in another study, on yellow fever vaccine responses in identical twins.

The material sequenced was CD4+ T cells sorted from blood. Receptors originate from a young woman in good health.

This clonotype was seen more than once but under ten times. The rearrangement joins TRBV7-9 to TRBJ2-1, with 7 bases aligning to TRBD2. With 3 bases clipped from V and 8 bases from J, the junction kept 7 bases outside the gene matches. Germline V gene data show CDR1 as SEHNR and CDR2 as FQNEAQ (reference sequence). The CDR3 runs to 14 residues. CDR3 in amino acids: CASSFLKRDDEQFF. The CDR3 region has the DNA TGTGCCAGCAGCTTTTTAAAGCGGGATGATGAGCAGTTCTTC.

In this sample, this clonotype turned up a few times. The V gene is TRBV7-2, the J gene TRBJ2-2; perhaps TRBD2 as D (6 bases). CDR1 is SGHTA, CDR2 FQGNSA, per germline. Trimming stripped 1 base from V and 7 bases from J, with 13 bases between. CDR3 length: 15 amino acids. The CDR3 DNA reads TGTGCCAGCAGCTTAGGGCTGGGACTGGGCGGGGAGCTGTTTTTT. Translated: CASSLGLGLGGELFF.

V gene TRBV15 combines with J gene TRBJ2-7, with unresolved D. This CDR3 contains 13 residues. V lost 0 bases and J lost 6, with 9 bases in between. Germline V lookup: CDR1 LNHNV, CDR2 YYDKDF (reference sequence). CDR3 DNA: TGTGCCACCAGCAGAGATCGGGTGCTCGAGCAGTACTTC. It yields the protein CATSRDRVLEQYF.

The V and J genes are TRBV6-6 and TRBJ2-3; no clear D gene. V dropped 9 bases and J dropped 2 bases, with 12 bases sitting between them. The V gene's germline CDR1 is MNHNY and CDR2 SVGAGI (reference sequence). This CDR3 spans 13 amino acids. CDR3 coding DNA: TGTGCCAGTATGCCTAGAATCACAGATACGCAGTATTTT. Its translation: CASMPRITDTQYF.

The rearrangement joins TRBV7-6 to TRBJ2-3, with 12 bases that match TRBD2. Germline CDR1 is SGHVS and CDR2 is FNYEAQ. This CDR3 spans 18 amino acids. V lost 3 bases and J lost 5; bases outside the gene matches: 12. The CDR3: CASSFPAATSGGRDTQYF. The CDR3 DNA is TGTGCCAGCAGCTTCCCGGCGGCCACTAGCGGGGGGAGAGATACGCAGTATTTT.

This clonotype has just a few counts. This sequence joins TRBV13 and TRBJ1-1; 7 nucleotides align to TRBD1. Per germline, CDR1 PRHDT and CDR2 FYEKMQ (reference sequence). Trimming took 6 bases from V and 3 from J; bases not matched to a gene: 13. The CDR3 contains 16 residues. CDR3 protein: CASRIVGGAYDTEAFF. The CDR3 DNA reads TGTGCCAGCAGGATAGTAGGGGGCGCTTATGACACTGAAGCTTTCTTT.

This clonotype was seen a few times. The chain links TRBV20-1 to TRBJ2-1; 10 positions match TRBD2. Germline CDR1 is DFQATT and CDR2 is SNEGSKA (reference sequence). The CDR3 spans 14 residues. The V and J ends lost 1 base and 6 bases, in that order; junction bases with no gene match: 3. The CDR3 sequence: CSARGLAGSNEQFF. CDR3 bases: TGCAGTGCTAGAGGACTAGCGGGCAGCAATGAGCAGTTCTTC.

The V and J genes are TRBV12-5 and TRBJ2-2, with unresolved D. The germline CDR1 and CDR2 sequences are LGHNT and FRNRAP. Trimming cost V 0 bases and J 7 bases, with 3 bases left between them. The CDR3 is made up of 12 amino acids. The CDR3 loop is CASGLVGGELFF. The CDR3 coding sequence is TGTGCTAGTGGTTTGGTAGGCGGGGAGCTGTTTTTT.

This clonotype was detected ten times or more. V gene TRBV12-3 or TRBV12-4 combines with J gene TRBJ2-7, with 8 bases aligning to TRBD2. This CDR3 is 11 amino acids long. V lost 5 bases and J lost 9; bases outside the gene matches: 3. CDR3 bases: TGTGCCAGCAGTCCTGGACTAGCGCAGTACTTC. Residues: CASSPGLAQYF.

The rearrangement joins TRBV6-7 to TRBJ2-7; tentatively, D is TRBD1 or TRBD2 (5 bases each). TRBV6-7 is flagged as an ORF with uncertain function. This CDR3 is built from 15 residues. Trimming removed 9 bases from V and 1 base from J, with 19 bases in between. Written as DNA, the CDR3 is TGTGCCAGGCTCAGGAAGGGAGAGGGGTCCTACGAGCAGTACTTC. The encoded protein is CARLRKGEGSYEQYF.

The chain recombines TRBV21-1 with TRBJ2-1; the table calls TRBD1, which could not be checked here. TRBV21-1 is shown as a pseudogene. The length of the CDR3 is 13 residues. This chain's CDR3 is CACRDRDYNEQFF. CDR3 coding DNA: TGTGCCTGCCGGGACAGGGACTACAATGAGCAGTTCTTC.